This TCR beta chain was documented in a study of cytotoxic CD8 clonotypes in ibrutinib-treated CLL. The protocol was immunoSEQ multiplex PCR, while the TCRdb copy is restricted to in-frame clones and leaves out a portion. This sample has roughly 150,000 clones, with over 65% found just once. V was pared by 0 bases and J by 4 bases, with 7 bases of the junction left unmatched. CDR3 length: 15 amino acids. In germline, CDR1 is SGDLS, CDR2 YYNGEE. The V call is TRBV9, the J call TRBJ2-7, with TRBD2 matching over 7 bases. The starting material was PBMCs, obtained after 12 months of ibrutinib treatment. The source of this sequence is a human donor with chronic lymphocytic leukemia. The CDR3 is CASSVEGREGYEQYF. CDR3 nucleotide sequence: TGTGCCAGCAGCGTAGAGGGCAGGGAGGGTTACGAGCAGTACTTC.